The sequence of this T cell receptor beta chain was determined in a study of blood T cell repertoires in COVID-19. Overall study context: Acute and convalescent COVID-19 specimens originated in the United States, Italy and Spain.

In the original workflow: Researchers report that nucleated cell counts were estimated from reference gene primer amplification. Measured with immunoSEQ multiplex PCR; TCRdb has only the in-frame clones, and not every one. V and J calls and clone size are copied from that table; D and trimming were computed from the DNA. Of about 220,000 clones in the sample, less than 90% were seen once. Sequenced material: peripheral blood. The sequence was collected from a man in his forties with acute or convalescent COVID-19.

This chain's CDR3 is CASRGLAGEYTQYF. The CDR3 DNA is TGTGCCAGCAGGGGACTAGCGGGGGAGTATACGCAGTATTTT. V usage is TRBV2 and J usage is TRBJ2-3; TRBD2 matches 14 bases. Germline V CDR1 and CDR2: SNHLY, FYNNEI. The CDR3 runs to 14 residues. V dropped 6 bases and J dropped 7; count of bases not matched to a gene: 3.